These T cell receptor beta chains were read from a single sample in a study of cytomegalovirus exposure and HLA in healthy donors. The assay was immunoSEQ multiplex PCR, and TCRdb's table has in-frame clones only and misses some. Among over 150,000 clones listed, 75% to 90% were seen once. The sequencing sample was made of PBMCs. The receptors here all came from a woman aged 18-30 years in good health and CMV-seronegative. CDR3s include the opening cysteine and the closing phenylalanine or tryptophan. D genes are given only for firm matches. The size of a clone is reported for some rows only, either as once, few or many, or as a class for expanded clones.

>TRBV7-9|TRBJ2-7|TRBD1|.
CASSSTGNRDEQYF
TGTGCCAGCAGCTCGACAGGGAATCGCGACGAGCAGTACTTC
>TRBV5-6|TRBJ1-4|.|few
CASSLRGRYGEKLFF
TGTGCCAGCAGCTTGCGGGGTCGCTACGGCGAAAAACTGTTTTTT
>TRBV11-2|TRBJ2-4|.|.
CASTIGGVGNIQYF
TGTGCCAGCACCATCGGAGGGGTCGGAAACATTCAGTACTTC
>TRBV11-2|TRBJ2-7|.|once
CASSLDGQGLKYF
TGTGCCAGCAGCTTAGACGGCCAGGGGTTGAAGTACTTC
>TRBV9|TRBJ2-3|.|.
CASSHDRSDTQYF
TGTGCCAGCAGCCACGACAGATCAGATACGCAGTATTTT
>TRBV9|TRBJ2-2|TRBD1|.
CASSGDRSTGELFF
TGTGCCAGCAGCGGGGACAGATCCACCGGGGAGCTGTTTTTT
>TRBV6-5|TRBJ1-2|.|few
CASSYSPPGVYGYTF
TGTGCCAGCAGTTACTCCCCCCCAGGGGTCTATGGCTACACCTTC
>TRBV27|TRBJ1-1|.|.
CASTPSGGLRVNTEAFF
TGTGCCAGCACCCCAAGCGGGGGGCTTCGCGTGAACACTGAAGCTTTCTTT
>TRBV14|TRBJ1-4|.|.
CASSQDRVLSGEKLFF
TGTGCCAGCAGCCAAGATAGGGTCCTATCGGGGGAAAAACTGTTTTTT
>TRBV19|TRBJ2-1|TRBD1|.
CASSMGQGVHNEQFF
TGTGCCAGTAGTATGGGACAGGGGGTACACAATGAGCAGTTCTTC
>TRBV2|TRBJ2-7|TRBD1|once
CASSEEQGRHYEQYF
TGTGCCAGCAGTGAAGAACAGGGGAGACACTACGAGCAGTACTTC
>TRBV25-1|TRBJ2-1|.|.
CASSGDRFNEQFF
TGTGCCAGCAGTGGCGACAGGTTCAATGAGCAGTTCTTC
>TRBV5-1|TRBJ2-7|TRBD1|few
CASRDRYEQYF
TGCGCCAGCCGGGACAGGTACGAGCAGTACTTC
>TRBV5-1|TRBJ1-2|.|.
CASSPRGGRDYGYTF
TGCGCCAGCAGCCCCCGGGGGGGGCGCGACTATGGCTACACCTTC
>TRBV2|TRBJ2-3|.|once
CASSEQGGAADTQYF
TGTGCCAGCAGTGAACAGGGAGGTGCGGCAGATACGCAGTATTTT
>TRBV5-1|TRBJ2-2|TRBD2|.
CASSLARGGGSSGELFF
TGCGCCAGCAGCTTGGCCCGCGGCGGGGGGAGCTCCGGGGAGCTGTTTTTT
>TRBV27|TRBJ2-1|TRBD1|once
CASSLWTGDNEQFF
TGTGCCAGCAGTTTATGGACAGGGGACAATGAGCAGTTCTTC
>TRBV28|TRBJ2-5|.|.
CASSYTGLPEQYF
TGTGCCAGCAGTTATACAGGGTTGCCTGAGCAGTACTTC
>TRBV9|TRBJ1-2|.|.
CASSPTVSNYGYTF
TGTGCCAGCAGCCCGACAGTATCTAACTATGGCTACACCTTC
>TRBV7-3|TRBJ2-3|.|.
CASSITSTDTQYF
TGTGCCAGCAGCATTACTAGCACAGATACGCAGTATTTT
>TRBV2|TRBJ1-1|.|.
CAVGGEKTEAFF
TGTGCCGTGGGGGGGGAAAAAACTGAAGCTTTCTTT
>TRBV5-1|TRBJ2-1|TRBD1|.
CASSTTTGGGSTEQFF
TGCGCCAGCAGCACGACGACAGGGGGGGGCAGTACTGAGCAGTTCTTC
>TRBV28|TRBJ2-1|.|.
CASSLFYGRTMAYNEQFF
TGTGCCAGCAGTTTATTTTATGGGCGGACTATGGCCTACAATGAGCAGTTCTTC
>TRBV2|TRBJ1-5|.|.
CASRALLGDQPQHF
TGTGCCAGCCGTGCTTTGTTAGGGGATCAGCCCCAGCATTTT
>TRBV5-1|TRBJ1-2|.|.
CASSLFTGEYGYTF
TGCGCCAGCAGCTTGTTTACGGGAGAATATGGCTACACCTTC
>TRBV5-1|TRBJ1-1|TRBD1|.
CASSPRQGEAEAFF
TGCGCCAGCAGCCCCCGACAGGGTGAGGCTGAAGCTTTCTTT
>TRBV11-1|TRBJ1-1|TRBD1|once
CASSLAPGQGTNTEAFF
TGTGCCAGCAGCTTAGCGCCAGGACAGGGGACGAACACTGAAGCTTTCTTT
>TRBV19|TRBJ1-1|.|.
CASSIAGGPWNTEAFF
TGTGCCAGTAGTATAGCGGGGGGGCCCTGGAACACTGAAGCTTTCTTT
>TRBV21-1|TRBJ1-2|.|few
CASSRQTNCYGYTF
TGTGCCAGCAGCAGGCAGACAAATTGCTATGGCTACACCTTC
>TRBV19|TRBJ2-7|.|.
CASSIGAVYEQYF
TGTGCCAGTAGTATCGGAGCCGTCTACGAGCAGTACTTC
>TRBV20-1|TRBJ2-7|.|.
CSAGGDYEQYF
TGCAGTGCAGGAGGGGACTACGAGCAGTACTTC
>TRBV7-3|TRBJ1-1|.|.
CASSSNTNTEAFF
TGTGCCAGCAGCTCTAATACGAACACTGAAGCTTTCTTT
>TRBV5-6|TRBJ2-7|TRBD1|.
CASRHFGDREYEQYF
TGTGCCAGCAGACACTTCGGGGACAGGGAGTACGAGCAGTACTTC
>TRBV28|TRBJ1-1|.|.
CATGEGSSTNTEAFF
TGTGCCACGGGAGAAGGGTCGAGTACTAACACTGAAGCTTTCTTT
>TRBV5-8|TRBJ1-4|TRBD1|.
CADTGAVNEKLFF
TGTGCCGACACAGGGGCGGTTAATGAAAAACTGTTTTTT
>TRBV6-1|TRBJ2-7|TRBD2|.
CASSETGGGEQYF
TGTGCCAGCAGCGAAACGGGCGGGGGAGAGCAGTACTTC
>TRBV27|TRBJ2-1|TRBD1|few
CASTGQGAYEQFF
TGTGCCAGCACGGGACAGGGGGCCTATGAGCAGTTCTTC
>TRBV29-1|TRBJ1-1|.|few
CSAGEPSTEAFF
TGCAGCGCTGGGGAGCCGAGCACTGAAGCTTTCTTT
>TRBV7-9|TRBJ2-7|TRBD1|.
CASSHSGTAYYEQYF
TGTGCCAGCAGCCACTCCGGGACAGCATATTACGAGCAGTACTTC
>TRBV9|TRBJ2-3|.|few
CASSVASPDTQYF
TGTGCCAGCAGCGTAGCTAGCCCAGATACGCAGTATTTT
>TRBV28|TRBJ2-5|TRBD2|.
CASRLRLAGPQYF
TGTGCCAGCAGGTTAAGACTAGCGGGACCACAGTACTTC
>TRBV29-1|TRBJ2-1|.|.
CGVELLLAAAEQFF
TGCGGCGTTGAACTGCTCTTGGCGGCCGCTGAGCAGTTCTTC
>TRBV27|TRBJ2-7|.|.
CASRNGQTPFYEQYF
TGTGCCAGCAGGAACGGACAGACCCCTTTCTACGAGCAGTACTTC
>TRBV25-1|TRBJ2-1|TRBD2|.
CASSVAGGGLVF
TGTGCCAGCAGTGTTGCGGGGGGTGGCTTGGTCTTC
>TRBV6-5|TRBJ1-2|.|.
CASSYGGDLYGYTF
TGTGCCAGCAGTTACGGCGGGGACCTCTATGGCTACACCTTC
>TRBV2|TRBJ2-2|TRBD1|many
CATRGDSGTGELFF
TGTGCCACCCGTGGGGACAGCGGAACCGGGGAGCTGTTTTTT
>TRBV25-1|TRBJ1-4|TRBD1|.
CASSDRQGEREKLFF
TGTGCCAGCAGTGACCGACAGGGGGAAAGGGAAAAACTGTTTTTT
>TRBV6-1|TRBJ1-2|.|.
CASTVDGGQPGGYTF
TGTGCCAGCACGGTGGATGGGGGCCAACCGGGGGGCTACACCTTC
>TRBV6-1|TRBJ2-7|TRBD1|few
CASRRDSAAYEQYF
TGTGCCAGCAGAAGGGACAGTGCGGCCTACGAGCAGTACTTC
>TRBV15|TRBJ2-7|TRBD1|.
CATSRVDRVSYEQYF
TGTGCCACCAGCAGAGTAGACAGGGTGTCGTACGAGCAGTACTTC
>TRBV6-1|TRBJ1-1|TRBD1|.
CASSGQGAEAFF
TGTGCCAGCAGTGGACAGGGGGCTGAAGCTTTCTTT